This record covers a single T cell receptor (beta chain). It lacks a known antigen. Base qualities are missing; no much larger clone stands one base away. The source of the sample is a study of shared clonotypes between healthy human individuals (dated by TCRdb to about 2020). With respect to the entire study: The cohort included a few men and a couple of women between 18 and 49 years of age. Between about 0.94 and 8.9 billion PBMCs per donor were obtained by leukapheresis. For each donor, three plates each were used for CD4 naive and CD4 memory, two plates were used for CD8 naive, and one plate was used for CD8 memory. To estimate repertoire size and how much clonotype sharing occurs between individuals, the study deeply sequenced the blood TCR repertoires of five or six healthy adults. Libraries were prepared and TCR repertoires were sequenced by different laboratories using diverse techniques, in order to increase sequencing depth and limit assay-specific biases.

Taken from the germline V gene, the CDR1 and CDR2 loops are MGHRA and YSYEKL. Cut back by 7 bases and 3 bases, the V and J ends lie 16 bases apart. Taken from cysteine to phenylalanine, the CDR3 has 15 residues. Of the read, only the CDR3 DNA is kept; its 45 bases are in frame from base 1. Using the deep immunoSEQ assay, multiplex PCR amplified TCR CDR3 regions from genomic DNA. Extracted genomic DNA from each cell subset was spread evenly across all wells of several immunoSEQ 96-well plates, with each plate serving as a replicate. For sorted subsets, approximately 210 ng of genomic DNA, equivalent to tens of thousands of T cell genomes, went into each replicate PCR. Purified libraries were quantified with a Qubit 3.0 fluorometer, sized on a Bioanalyzer 2100, and re-quantified with the KAPA Library Quantification kit. Every immunoSEQ 96-well plate was sequenced on a dedicated single-read 150-cycle Illumina NextSeq 550 flow cell. The paper's processing steps were these. Because the immunoSEQ output included only junctional sequences and no quality scores, the filtering could not be the same as the filtering used for full-length reads. To assign V/J genes and CDR3, sequences were annotated using PyIR, a Python wrapper for IgBLAST v1.9, with IMGT germline references. Any read was removed if the V/J assignment was weak (E-value above 1e-6), the CDR3 was missing, or the read contained stop codons, out-of-frame junctions, or ambiguous translated residues. V3J clonotypes were defined as sequences sharing an identical inferred V gene, J gene, and CDR3 amino acid sequence. To compute the percentage overlap between repertoires, the number of shared unique clonotypes was divided by the size of the smaller repertoire. RTK rarefaction, the Chao1 estimator, and Recon v2.1 estimates of unobserved clonotypes were used to assess repertoire richness. OLGA was used to compute generation probabilities for all TCRbeta clonotypes that the gDNA method yielded from four donors. The immuneACCESS repertoire file appears here via TCRdb, limited to in-frame rearrangements. These files lack a portion of the clones; in checked studies, under half of the deficit traces to unresolved V genes, and the cause of the others is not known. V and J calls plus clone size are reproduced from that table; the DNA served to infer D and trimming. Across this sample there are about 2 million clones, with about 95% seen only once. The ten top clones hold around 1.2% of the sample.

The research as a whole found: The small number of donors limited the genetic and exposure-history diversity represented. About 5% of naive CD4, 3% to 4% of naive CD8, approximately 2.2% of memory CD4, and 0.4% of memory CD8 clonotypes were shared across several donors. Based on pairwise subsampling, the degree of clonotype sharing among donors was expected to be affected by sequencing depth. Higher generation probabilities were observed for clonotypes shared by all four sorted-subset donors than for non-shared clonotypes. Sampling was restricted to blood, and TCR repertoires in tissue are likely to differ from TCR repertoires in blood. Even with the large sequencing depth, rarefaction of the sorted-subset datasets indicated that sequencing was incomplete. Estimated clonotype richness was generally larger for naive than for memory subsets.

CD8 naive samples were obtained by positive selection for CCR7 among CD45RO-negative cells, yielding a CD45RA+CCR7+ population from which TemRA cells were excluded. Donors were healthy HIV-negative adults with no recently reported acute infections or vaccinations. All donors were Caucasian adults living in Nashville, Tennessee, USA. Blood was collected by leukapheresis, and PBMCs were isolated by Ficoll-Histopaque density gradient centrifugation and then cryopreserved in liquid nitrogen vapor phase. Analytical flow cytometry was used to check the purity and quantity of each magnetically sorted T cell population. Genomic DNA was isolated from each sorted fraction and quantified by UV absorbance on a Nanodrop 2000c.

This sequence was found in a man aged 18-30 years in good health. The chain uses TRBV4-1 and TRBJ1-3, with no D gene named confidently. Sequenced: naive CD8+ T cells sorted from blood. The sample's cell subset or site label is to be understood as: CD45RA+CCR7+. The CDR3 reads CASITMRTHGNTIYF. The DNA is TGCGCCAGCATCACAATGAGGACCCATGGAAACACCATATATTTT.